The sequence of this T cell receptor (beta chain) was determined in a study of T cell changes during pregnancy in multiple sclerosis. Clones were read by immunoSEQ multiplex PCR, and TCRdb kept only the in-frame ones, dropping some. This sample carries about 40,000 clones, almost 95% of them seen once, and the ten largest clones take 0.78%. The sample here was CD4+ T cells from peripheral blood mononuclear cells, taken before pregnancy. This clonotype was sampled from a female donor with multiple sclerosis, enrolled in a pregnancy study.

The CDR3: CASRQGSDTDTQYF. For the CDR3, the DNA is TGTGCCAGTAGACAGGGTTCGGACACAGATACGCAGTATTTT. V gene TRBV19 combines with J gene TRBJ2-3; a weak D match, TRBD1 (6 bases). This CDR3 contains 14 residues. V was pared by 6 bases and J by 2 bases, with 12 bases between. Per germline, CDR1 LNHDA and CDR2 SQIVND (reference sequence).